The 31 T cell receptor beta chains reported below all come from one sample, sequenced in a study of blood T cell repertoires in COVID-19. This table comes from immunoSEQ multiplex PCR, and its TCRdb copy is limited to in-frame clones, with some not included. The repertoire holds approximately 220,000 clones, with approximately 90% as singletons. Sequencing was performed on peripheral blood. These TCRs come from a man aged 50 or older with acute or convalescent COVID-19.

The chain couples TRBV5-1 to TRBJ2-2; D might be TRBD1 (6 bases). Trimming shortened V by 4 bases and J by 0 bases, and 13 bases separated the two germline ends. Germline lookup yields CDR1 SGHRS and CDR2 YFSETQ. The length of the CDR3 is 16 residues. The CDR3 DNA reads TGCGCCAGCAGCAGCGCAGGGGCCTCGAACACCGGGGAGCTGTTTTTT. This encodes CASSSAGASNTGELFF.

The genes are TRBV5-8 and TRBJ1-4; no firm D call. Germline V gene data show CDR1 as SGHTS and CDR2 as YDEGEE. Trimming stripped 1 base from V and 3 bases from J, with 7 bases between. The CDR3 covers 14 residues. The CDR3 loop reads CASSLYSSNEKLFF. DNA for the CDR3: TGTGCCAGCAGCTTGTACAGTTCTAATGAAAAACTGTTTTTT. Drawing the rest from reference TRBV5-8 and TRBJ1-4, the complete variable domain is EAGVTQSPTHLIKTRGQQATLRCSPISGHTSVYWYQQALGLGLQFLLWYDEGEERNRGNFPPRFSGRQFPNYSSELNVNALELEDSALYLCASSLYSSNEKLFFGSGTQLSVL.

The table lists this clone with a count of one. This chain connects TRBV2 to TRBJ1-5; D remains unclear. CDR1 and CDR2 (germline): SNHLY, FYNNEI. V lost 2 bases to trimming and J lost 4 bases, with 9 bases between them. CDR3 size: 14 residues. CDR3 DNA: TGTGCCAGCAGTGAAACCACAGAAAATCAGCCCCAGCATTTT. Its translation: CASSETTENQPQHF.

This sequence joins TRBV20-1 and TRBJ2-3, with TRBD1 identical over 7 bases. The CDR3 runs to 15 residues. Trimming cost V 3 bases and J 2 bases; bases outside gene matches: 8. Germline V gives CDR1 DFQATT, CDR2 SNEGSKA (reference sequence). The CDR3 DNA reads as TGCAGTGCTAGTAGGAGGACAGGCCACACAGATACGCAGTATTTT. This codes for CSASRRTGHTDTQYF.

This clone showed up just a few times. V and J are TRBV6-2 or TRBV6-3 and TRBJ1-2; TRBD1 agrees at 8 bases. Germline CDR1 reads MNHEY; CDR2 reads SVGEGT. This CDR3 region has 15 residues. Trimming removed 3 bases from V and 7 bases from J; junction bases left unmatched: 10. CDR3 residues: CASSYGTGSSFGYTF. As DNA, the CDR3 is TGTGCCAGCAGTTATGGGACAGGATCATCCTTTGGCTACACCTTC.

CDR3 region: CASSQGAGNNQPQHF. The CDR3 region has the DNA TGTGCCAGCAGTCAGGGGGCTGGGAACAATCAGCCCCAGCATTTT. This chain joins TRBV6-5 and TRBJ1-5; 8 bases map to TRBD1. With V trimmed by 5 bases and J by 3 bases, 6 bases remained unmatched. The CDR3 is made up of 15 amino acids. Germline lookup yields CDR1 MNHEY and CDR2 SVGAGI.

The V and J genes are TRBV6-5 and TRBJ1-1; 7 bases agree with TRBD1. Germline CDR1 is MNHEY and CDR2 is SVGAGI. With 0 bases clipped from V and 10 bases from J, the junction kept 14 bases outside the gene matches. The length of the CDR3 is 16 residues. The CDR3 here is CASSYSGLDRERGAFF. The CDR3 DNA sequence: TGTGCCAGCAGTTACTCGGGCCTCGACAGGGAAAGAGGAGCTTTCTTT.

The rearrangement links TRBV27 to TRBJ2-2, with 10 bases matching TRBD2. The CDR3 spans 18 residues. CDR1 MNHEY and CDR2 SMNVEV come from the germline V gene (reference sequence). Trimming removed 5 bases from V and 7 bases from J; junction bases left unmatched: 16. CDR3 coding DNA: TGTGCCAGCAGTCCATCAAAGGGGGCTAGCGGGGGACGCGGGGAGCTGTTTTTT. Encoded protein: CASSPSKGASGGRGELFF.

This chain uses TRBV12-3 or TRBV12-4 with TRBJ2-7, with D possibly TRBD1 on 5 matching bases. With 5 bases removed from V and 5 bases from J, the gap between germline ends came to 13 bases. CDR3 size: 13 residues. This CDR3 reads CASSQGRVHEQYF. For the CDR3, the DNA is TGTGCCAGCAGTCAAGGCAGGGTCCACGAGCAGTACTTC.

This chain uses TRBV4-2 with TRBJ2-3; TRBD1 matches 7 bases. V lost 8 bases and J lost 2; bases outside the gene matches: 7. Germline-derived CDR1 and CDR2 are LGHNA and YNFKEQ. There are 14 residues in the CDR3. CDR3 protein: CASAQGGYTDTQYF. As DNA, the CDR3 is TGTGCCAGCGCTCAAGGGGGCTACACAGATACGCAGTATTTT.

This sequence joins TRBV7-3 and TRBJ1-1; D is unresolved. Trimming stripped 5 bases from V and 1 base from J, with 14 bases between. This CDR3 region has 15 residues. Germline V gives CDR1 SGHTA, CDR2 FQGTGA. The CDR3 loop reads CASSPSSDKNTEAFF. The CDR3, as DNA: TGTGCCAGCAGCCCTAGTAGCGATAAGAACACTGAAGCTTTCTTT.

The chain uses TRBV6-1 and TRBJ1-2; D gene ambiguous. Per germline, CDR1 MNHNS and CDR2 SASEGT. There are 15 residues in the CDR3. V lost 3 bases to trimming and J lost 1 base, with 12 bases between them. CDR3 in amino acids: CASSDSVSNNYGYTF. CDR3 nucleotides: TGTGCCAGCAGTGATTCGGTTTCGAATAACTATGGCTACACCTTC.

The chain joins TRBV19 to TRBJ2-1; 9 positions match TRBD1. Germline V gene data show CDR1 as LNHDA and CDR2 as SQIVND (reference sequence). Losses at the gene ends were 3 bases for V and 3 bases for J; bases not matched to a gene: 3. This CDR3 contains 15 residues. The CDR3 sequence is CASSMRQGVYNEQFF. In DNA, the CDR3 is TGTGCCAGTAGTATGCGACAGGGGGTCTACAATGAGCAGTTCTTC.

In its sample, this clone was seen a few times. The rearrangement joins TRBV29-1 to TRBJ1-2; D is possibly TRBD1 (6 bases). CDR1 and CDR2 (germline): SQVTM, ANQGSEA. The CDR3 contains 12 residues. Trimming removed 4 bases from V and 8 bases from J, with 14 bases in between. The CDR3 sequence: CSVVLGGAGYTF. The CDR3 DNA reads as TGCAGCGTTGTCCTAGGGGGGGCCGGCTACACCTTC.

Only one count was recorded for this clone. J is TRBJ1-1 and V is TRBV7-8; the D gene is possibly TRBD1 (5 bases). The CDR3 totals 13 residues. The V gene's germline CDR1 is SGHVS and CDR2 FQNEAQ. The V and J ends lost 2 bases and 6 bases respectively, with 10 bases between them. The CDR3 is CASSLPAGAEAFF. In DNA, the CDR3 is TGTGCCAGCAGCTTACCCGCGGGGGCTGAAGCTTTCTTT.

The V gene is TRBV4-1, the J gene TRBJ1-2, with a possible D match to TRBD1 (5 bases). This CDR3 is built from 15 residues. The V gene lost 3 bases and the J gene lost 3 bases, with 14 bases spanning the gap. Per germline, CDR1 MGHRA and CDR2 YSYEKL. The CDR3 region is CASSQVRQLHYGYTF. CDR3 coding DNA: TGCGCCAGCAGCCAGGTACGACAGCTCCACTATGGCTACACCTTC.

The CDR3 is CASSARTGNQPQHF. Here the CDR3 DNA reads TGTGCCAGCAGCGCTAGGACAGGGAACCAGCCCCAGCATTTT. The chain employs TRBV6-5 and TRBJ1-5, with 8 nucleotides matching TRBD1. The CDR3 runs 14 residues. V dropped 6 bases and J dropped 7; count of bases not matched to a gene: 8. Germline V CDR1 and CDR2: MNHEY, SVGAGI.

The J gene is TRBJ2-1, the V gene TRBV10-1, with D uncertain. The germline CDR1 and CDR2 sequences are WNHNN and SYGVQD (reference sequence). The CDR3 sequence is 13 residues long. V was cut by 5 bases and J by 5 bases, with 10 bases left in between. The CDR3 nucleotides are TGCGCCAGCAGTAGGAGAATGGACAATGAGCAGTTCTTC. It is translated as CASSRRMDNEQFF.

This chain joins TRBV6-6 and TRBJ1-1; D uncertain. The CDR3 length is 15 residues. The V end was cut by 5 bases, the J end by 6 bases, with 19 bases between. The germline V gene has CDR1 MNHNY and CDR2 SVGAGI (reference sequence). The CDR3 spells CASSRPGAPAAEAFF. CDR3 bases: TGTGCCAGCAGTCGGCCCGGCGCCCCCGCGGCTGAAGCTTTCTTT.

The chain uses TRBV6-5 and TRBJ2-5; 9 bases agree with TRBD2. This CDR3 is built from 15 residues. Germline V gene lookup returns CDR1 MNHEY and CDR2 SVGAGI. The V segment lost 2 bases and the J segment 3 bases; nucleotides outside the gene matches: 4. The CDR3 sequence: CASSYRGLAEETQYF. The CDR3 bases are TGTGCCAGCAGTTACCGGGGACTAGCCGAAGAGACCCAGTACTTC.

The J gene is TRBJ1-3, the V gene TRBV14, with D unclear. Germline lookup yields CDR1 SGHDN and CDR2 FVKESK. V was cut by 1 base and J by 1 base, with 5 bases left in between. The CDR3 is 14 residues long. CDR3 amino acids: CASSQVVSGNTIYF. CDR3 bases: TGTGCCAGCAGCCAAGTAGTATCTGGAAACACCATATATTTT.

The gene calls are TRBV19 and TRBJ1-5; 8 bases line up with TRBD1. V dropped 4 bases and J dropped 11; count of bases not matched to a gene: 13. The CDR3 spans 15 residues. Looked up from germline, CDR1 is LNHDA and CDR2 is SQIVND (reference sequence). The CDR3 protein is CASSRDRSQSWAQHF. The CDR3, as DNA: TGTGCCAGTAGTAGGGACAGGTCTCAATCTTGGGCCCAGCATTTT. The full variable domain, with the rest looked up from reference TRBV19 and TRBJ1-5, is DGGITQSPKYLFRKEGQNVTLSCEQNLNHDAMYWYRQDPGQGLRLIYYSQIVNDFQKGDIAEGYSVSREKKESFPLTVTSAQKNPTAFYLCASSRDRSQSWAQHFGDGTRLSIL.

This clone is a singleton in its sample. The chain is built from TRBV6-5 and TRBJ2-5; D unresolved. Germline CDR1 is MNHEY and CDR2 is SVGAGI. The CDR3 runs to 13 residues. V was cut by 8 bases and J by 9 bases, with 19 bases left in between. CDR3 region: CASQRLTQGAQYF. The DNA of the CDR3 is TGTGCCAGCCAACGTCTGACTCAAGGAGCCCAGTACTTC.

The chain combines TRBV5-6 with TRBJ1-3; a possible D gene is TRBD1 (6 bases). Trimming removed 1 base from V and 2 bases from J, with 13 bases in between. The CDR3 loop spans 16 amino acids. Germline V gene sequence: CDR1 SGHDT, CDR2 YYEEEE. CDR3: CASSLRGASTGNTIYF. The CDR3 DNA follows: TGTGCCAGCAGCTTGCGGGGGGCCTCTACTGGAAACACCATATATTTT.

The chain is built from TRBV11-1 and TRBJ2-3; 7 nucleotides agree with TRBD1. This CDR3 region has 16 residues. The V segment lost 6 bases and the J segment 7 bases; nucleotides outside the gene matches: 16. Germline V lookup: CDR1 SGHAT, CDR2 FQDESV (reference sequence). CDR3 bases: TGTGCCAGCAGTTCCCGGACAGGCCTATATGAGAATACGCAGTATTTT. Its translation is CASSSRTGLYENTQYF.

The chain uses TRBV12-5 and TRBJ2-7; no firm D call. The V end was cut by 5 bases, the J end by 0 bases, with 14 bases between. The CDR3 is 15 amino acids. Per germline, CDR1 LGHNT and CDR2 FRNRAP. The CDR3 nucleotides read TGTGCTAGTGGTCCCGGGTCCACGACCTCCTACGAGCAGTACTTC. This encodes CASGPGSTTSYEQYF.

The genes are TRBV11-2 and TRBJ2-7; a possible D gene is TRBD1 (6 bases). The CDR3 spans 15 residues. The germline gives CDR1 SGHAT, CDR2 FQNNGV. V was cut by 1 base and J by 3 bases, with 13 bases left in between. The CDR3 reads CASSLGQDDDYEQYF. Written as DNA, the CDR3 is TGTGCCAGCAGCTTAGGACAGGACGATGACTACGAGCAGTACTTC. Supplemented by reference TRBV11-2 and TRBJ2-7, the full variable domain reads EAGVAQSPRYKIIEKRQSVAFWCNPISGHATLYWYQQILGQGPKLLIQFQNNGVVDDSQLPKDRFSAERLKGVDSTLKIQPAKLEDSAVYLCASSLGQDDDYEQYFGPGTRLTVT.

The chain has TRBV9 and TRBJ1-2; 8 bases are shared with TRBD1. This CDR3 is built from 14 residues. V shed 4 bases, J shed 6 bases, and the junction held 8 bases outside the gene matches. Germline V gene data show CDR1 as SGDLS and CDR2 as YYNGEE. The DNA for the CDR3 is TGTGCCAGCAGCCCGACGACAGGGGTGGATGGCTACACCTTC. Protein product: CASSPTTGVDGYTF.

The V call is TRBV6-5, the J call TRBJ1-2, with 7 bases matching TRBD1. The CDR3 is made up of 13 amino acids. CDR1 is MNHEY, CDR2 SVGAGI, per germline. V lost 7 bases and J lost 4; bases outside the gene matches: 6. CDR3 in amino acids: CASTRTGVYGYTF. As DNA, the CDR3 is TGTGCCAGCACCAGGACAGGCGTCTATGGCTACACCTTC.

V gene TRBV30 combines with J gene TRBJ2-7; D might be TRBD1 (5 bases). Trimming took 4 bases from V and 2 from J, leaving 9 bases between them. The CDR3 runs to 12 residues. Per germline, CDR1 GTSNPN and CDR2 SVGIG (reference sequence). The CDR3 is CAWTQGPYEQYF. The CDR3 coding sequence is TGTGCCTGGACCCAGGGTCCCTACGAGCAGTACTTC.

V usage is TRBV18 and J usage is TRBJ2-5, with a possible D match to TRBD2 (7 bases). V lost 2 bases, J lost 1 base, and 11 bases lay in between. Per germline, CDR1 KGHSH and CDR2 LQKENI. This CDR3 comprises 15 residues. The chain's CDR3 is CASSPTGGAQETQYF. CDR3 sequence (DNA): TGTGCCAGCTCACCAACTGGGGGGGCCCAAGAGACCCAGTACTTC.